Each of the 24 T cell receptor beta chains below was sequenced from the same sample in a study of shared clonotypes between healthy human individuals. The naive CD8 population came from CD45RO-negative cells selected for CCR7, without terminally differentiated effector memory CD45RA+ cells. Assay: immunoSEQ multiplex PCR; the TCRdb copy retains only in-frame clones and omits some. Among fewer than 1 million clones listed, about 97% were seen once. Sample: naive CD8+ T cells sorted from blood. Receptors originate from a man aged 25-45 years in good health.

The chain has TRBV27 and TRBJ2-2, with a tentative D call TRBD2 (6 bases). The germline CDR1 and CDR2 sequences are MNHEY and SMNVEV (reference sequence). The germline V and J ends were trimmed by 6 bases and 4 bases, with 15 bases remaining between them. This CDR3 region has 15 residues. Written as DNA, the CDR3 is TGTGCCAGCAGCTTTGGTGGGAGGTTCACCGGGGAGCTGTTTTTT. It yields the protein CASSFGGRFTGELFF.

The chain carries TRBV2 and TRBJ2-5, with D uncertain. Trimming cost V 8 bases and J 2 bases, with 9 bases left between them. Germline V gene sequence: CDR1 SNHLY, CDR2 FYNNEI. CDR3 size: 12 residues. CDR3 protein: CASLRRQETQYF. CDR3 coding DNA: TGTGCCAGCCTTAGGCGACAAGAGACCCAGTACTTC.

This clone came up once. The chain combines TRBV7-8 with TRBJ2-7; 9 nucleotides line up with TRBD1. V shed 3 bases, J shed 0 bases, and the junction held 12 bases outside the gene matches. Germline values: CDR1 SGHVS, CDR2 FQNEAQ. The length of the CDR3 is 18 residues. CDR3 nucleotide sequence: TGTGCCAGCAGCTTGAACAGGGGGCGGTCCACTTTCTCCTACGAGCAGTACTTC. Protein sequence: CASSLNRGRSTFSYEQYF.

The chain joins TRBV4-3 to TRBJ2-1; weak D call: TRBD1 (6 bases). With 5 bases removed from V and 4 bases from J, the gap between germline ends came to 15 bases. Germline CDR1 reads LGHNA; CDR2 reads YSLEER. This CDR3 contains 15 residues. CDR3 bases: TGCGCCAGCAGCACAACAGGGTTGGTTTACAATGAGCAGTTCTTC. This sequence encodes CASSTTGLVYNEQFF.

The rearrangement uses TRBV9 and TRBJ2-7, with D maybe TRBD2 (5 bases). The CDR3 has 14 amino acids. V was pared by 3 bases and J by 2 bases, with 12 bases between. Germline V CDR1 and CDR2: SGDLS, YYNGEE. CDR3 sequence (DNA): TGTGCCAGCAGCGAGTGGACTTTCCCCTACGAGCAGTACTTC. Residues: CASSEWTFPYEQYF. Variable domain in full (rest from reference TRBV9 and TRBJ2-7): DSGVTQTPKHLITATGQRVTLRCSPRSGDLSVYWYQQSLDQGLQFLIQYYNGEERAKGNILERFSAQQFPDLHSELNLSSLELGDSALYFCASSEWTFPYEQYFGPGTRLTVT.

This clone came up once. DNA for the CDR3: TGTGCCAGTACCAATGCGCGGGGTAGCAATCAGCCCCAGCATTTT. This codes for CASTNARGSNQPQHF. V is TRBV19 and J is TRBJ1-5; D is uncertain. The CDR3 runs 15 residues. From germline, CDR1 is LNHDA and CDR2 SQIVND (reference sequence). Trimming took off 7 bases at V and 0 bases at J, with 13 bases between the two ends.

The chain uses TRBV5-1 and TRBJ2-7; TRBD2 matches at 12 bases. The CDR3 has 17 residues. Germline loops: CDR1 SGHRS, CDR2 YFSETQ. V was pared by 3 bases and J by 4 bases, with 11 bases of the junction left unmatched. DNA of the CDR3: TGCGCCAGCAGCTGGGGACTAGCGGGCCTAGGGAATTACGAGCAGTACTTC. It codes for CASSWGLAGLGNYEQYF. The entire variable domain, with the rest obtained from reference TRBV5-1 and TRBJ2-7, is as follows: KAGVTQTPRYLIKTRGQQVTLSCSPISGHRSVSWYQQTPGQGLQFLFEYFSETQRNKGNFPGRFSGRQFSNSRSEMNVSTLELGDSALYLCASSWGLAGLGNYEQYFGPGTRLTVT.

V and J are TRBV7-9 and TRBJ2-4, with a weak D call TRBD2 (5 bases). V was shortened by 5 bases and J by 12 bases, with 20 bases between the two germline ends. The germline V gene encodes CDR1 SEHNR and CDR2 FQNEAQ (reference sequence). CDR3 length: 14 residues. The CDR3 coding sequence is TGTGCCAGCAGCCCTCTCGGACCGAGGGAGACTCAGTACTTC. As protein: CASSPLGPRETQYF.

CDR3 nucleotide sequence: TGTGCCAGCAGCTTGGTGGGGACGGACCGTGGCTACACCTTC. Translated: CASSLVGTDRGYTF. The chain joins TRBV5-6 to TRBJ1-2; D may be TRBD1 (5 bases). Germline CDR1 reads SGHDT; CDR2 reads YYEEEE. CDR3 length: 14 residues. Trimming cost V 0 bases and J 7 bases, with 13 bases left between them. Using reference TRBV5-6 and TRBJ1-2 for the parts outside the CDR3, the full variable domain is DAGVTQSPTHLIKTRGQQVTLRCSPKSGHDTVSWYQQALGQGPQFIFQYYEEEERQRGNFPDRFSGHQFPNYSSELNVNALLLGDSALYLCASSLVGTDRGYTFGSGTRLTVV.

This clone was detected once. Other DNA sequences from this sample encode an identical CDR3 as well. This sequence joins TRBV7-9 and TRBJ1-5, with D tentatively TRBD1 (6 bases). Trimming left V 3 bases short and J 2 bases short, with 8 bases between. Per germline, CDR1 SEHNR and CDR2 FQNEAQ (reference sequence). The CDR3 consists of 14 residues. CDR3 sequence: CASSFPGGNQPQHF. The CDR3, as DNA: TGTGCCAGCAGCTTTCCAGGGGGCAATCAGCCCCAGCATTTT.

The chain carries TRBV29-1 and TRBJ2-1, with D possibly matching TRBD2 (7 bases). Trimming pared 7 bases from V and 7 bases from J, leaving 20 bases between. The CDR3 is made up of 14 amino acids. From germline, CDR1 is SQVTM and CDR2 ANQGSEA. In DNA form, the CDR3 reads TGCAGCGCCCGTGGGGGCCCAGCGGGGAATGAGCAGTTCTTC. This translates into CSARGGPAGNEQFF.

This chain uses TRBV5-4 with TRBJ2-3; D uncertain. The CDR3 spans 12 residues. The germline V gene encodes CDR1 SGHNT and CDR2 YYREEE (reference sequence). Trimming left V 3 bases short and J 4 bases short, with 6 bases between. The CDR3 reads CASSYGADTQYF. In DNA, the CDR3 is TGTGCCAGCAGCTACGGCGCAGATACGCAGTATTTT.

DNA of the CDR3: TGTGCCAGCAGCTTAAAACCCGAAGAGACCCAGTACTTC. Translating gives CASSLKPEETQYF. This rearrangement joins TRBV11-2 to TRBJ2-5; D gene ambiguous. V lost 2 bases and J lost 3, with 7 bases in between. This CDR3 is 13 amino acids long. Germline lookup yields CDR1 SGHAT and CDR2 FQNNGV.

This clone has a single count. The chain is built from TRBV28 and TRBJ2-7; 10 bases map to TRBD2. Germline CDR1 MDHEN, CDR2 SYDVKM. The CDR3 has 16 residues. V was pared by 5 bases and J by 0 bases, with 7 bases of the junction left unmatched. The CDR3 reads CASSATSGKSSYEQYF. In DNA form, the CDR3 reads TGTGCCAGCAGTGCCACTAGCGGGAAGAGCTCCTACGAGCAGTACTTC.

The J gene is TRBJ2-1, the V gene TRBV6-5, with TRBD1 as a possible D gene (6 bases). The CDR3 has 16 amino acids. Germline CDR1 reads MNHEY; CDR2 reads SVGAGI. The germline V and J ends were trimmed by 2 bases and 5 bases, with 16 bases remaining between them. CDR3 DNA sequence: TGTGCCAGCAGTTACACCTCAGGGGAAGGGCACAATGAGCAGTTCTTC. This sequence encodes CASSYTSGEGHNEQFF.

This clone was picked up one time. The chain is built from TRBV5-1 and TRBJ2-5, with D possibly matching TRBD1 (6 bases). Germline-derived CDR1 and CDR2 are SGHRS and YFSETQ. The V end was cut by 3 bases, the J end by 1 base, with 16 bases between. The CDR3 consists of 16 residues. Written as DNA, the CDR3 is TGCGCCAGCAGCTCCCCCAAAACAGGGCGCCAAGAGACCCAGTACTTC. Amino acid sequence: CASSSPKTGRQETQYF.

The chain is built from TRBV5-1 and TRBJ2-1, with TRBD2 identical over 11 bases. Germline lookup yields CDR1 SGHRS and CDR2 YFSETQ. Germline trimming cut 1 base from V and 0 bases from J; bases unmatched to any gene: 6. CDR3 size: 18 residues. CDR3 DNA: TGCGCCAGCAGCTTGCTCGATAGCGGGAGGGCCTCCTACAATGAGCAGTTCTTC. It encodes CASSLLDSGRASYNEQFF.

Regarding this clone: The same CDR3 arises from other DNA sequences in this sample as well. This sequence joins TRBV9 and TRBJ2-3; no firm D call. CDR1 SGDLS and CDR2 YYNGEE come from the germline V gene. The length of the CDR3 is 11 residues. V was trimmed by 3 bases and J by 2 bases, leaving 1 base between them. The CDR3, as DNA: TGTGCCAGCAGCGCCACAGATACGCAGTATTTT. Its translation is CASSATDTQYF.

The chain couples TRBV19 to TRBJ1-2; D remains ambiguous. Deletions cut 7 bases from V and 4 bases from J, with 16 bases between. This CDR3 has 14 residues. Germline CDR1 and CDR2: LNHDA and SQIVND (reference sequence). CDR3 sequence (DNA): TGTGCCAGTACCCCGGGGAGGAACACCTATGGCTACACCTTC. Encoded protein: CASTPGRNTYGYTF.

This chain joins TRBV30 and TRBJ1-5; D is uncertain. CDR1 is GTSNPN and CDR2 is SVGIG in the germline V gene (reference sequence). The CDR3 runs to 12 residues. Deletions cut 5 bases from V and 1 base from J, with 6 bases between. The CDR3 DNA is TGTGCCTGGGATAGCAGCAATCAGCCCCAGCATTTT. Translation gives CAWDSSNQPQHF.

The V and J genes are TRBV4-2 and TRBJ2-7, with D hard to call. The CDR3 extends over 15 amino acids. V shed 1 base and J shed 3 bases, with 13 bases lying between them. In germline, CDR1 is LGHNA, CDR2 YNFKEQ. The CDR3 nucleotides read TGTGCCAGCAGCCAAGGAAAGAATGGGTTCTACGAGCAGTACTTC. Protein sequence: CASSQGKNGFYEQYF.

The CDR3 here is CASSLGLAGSTDTQYF. The CDR3 DNA sequence: TGTGCCAGCAGCTTGGGACTAGCGGGTAGCACAGATACGCAGTATTTT. The rearrangement joins TRBV14 to TRBJ2-3; 12 bases fit TRBD2. The CDR3 is 16 amino acids. From germline, CDR1 is SGHDN and CDR2 FVKESK. V was clipped by 5 bases and J by 0 bases; unmatched bases: 3.

This chain's CDR3 is CASRTNRHPYEQYF. The CDR3 DNA sequence: TGTGCCAGCAGGACCAATAGACATCCCTACGAGCAGTACTTC. V is TRBV6-1 and J is TRBJ2-7, with D uncertain. Trimming removed 6 bases at V and 2 bases at J, with 14 bases between. This CDR3 contains 14 residues. Germline values: CDR1 MNHNS, CDR2 SASEGT.

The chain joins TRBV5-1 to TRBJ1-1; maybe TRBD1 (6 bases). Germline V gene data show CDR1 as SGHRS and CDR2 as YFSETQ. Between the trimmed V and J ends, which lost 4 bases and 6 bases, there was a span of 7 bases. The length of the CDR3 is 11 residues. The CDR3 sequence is CASSDRSEAFF. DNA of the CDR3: TGCGCCAGCAGCGACAGGTCTGAAGCTTTCTTT.